A selection of T cell receptor beta chains follows, all from one sample in a study of beta chain features in type 1 diabetes. Sequenced by immunoSEQ multiplex PCR; TCRdb stores in-frame clones only, minus some. The sample gives under 400,000 clones, roughly 12% of which show up once; about 0.017% is in the top ten. The sequenced sample consisted of naive CD4+ T cells from blood. These receptors were obtained from a man aged 18-30 years in good health. Each CDR3 is given with its conserved first and last residue. The order of the fields is J gene, clone size, D gene, V gene, CDR3 protein, CDR3 DNA. D genes are given only for firm matches. Where a row states a size, it is once, few, many or the class of an expanded clone; other rows omit it.

J gene: TRBJ1-4
clone size: few
D gene: -
V gene: TRBV28
CDR3 protein: CASSLEGATNEKLFF
CDR3 DNA: TGTGCCAGCAGTTTAGAAGGAGCAACTAATGAAAAACTGTTTTTT

J gene: TRBJ1-4
clone size: few
D gene: -
V gene: TRBV28
CDR3 protein: CASSLLGRTENEKLFF
CDR3 DNA: TGTGCCAGCAGTCTTCTCGGGAGGACTGAAAATGAAAAACTGTTTTTT

J gene: TRBJ1-1
clone size: -
D gene: TRBD1
V gene: TRBV18
CDR3 protein: CASSPADRDSEAFF
CDR3 DNA: TGTGCCAGCTCACCCGCGGACAGGGACTCTGAAGCTTTCTTT

J gene: TRBJ1-2
clone size: -
D gene: TRBD1
V gene: TRBV19
CDR3 protein: CASSILSGTGVLYGYTF
CDR3 DNA: TGTGCCAGTAGTATACTTTCCGGGACAGGGGTCTTGTATGGCTACACCTTC

J gene: TRBJ2-2
clone size: few
D gene: -
V gene: TRBV19
CDR3 protein: CASSIQGRSGELFF
CDR3 DNA: TGTGCCAGTAGTATACAGGGTCGGTCCGGGGAGCTGTTTTTT

J gene: TRBJ2-5
clone size: -
D gene: TRBD2
V gene: TRBV29-1
CDR3 protein: CSVEGWEGPRETQYF
CDR3 DNA: TGCAGCGTTGAAGGATGGGAGGGCCCTCGGGAGACCCAGTACTTC

J gene: TRBJ2-5
clone size: few
D gene: -
V gene: TRBV28
CDR3 protein: CASSLTPAQETQYF
CDR3 DNA: TGTGCCAGCAGTTTGACACCAGCACAAGAGACCCAGTACTTC

J gene: TRBJ2-3
clone size: few
D gene: -
V gene: TRBV5-1
CDR3 protein: CASSLRGAPTDTQYF
CDR3 DNA: TGCGCCAGCAGCCTACGGGGGGCCCCCACAGATACGCAGTATTTT

J gene: TRBJ1-5
clone size: -
D gene: TRBD1
V gene: TRBV27
CDR3 protein: CASSSGTGGGQPQHF
CDR3 DNA: TGTGCCAGCAGTTCCGGGACAGGGGGCGGGCAGCCCCAGCATTTT

J gene: TRBJ1-2
clone size: -
D gene: TRBD1
V gene: TRBV7-2
CDR3 protein: CASSQDRGDGYTF
CDR3 DNA: TGTGCCAGCAGCCAGGACAGGGGGGACGGCTACACCTTC

J gene: TRBJ2-7
clone size: -
D gene: -
V gene: TRBV5-1
CDR3 protein: CASSLNTGPSYEQYF
CDR3 DNA: TGCGCCAGCAGCTTGAACACGGGTCCCTCCTACGAGCAGTACTTC

J gene: TRBJ2-5
clone size: -
D gene: TRBD2
V gene: TRBV7-7
CDR3 protein: CASSLGLAGPGETQYF
CDR3 DNA: TGTGCTAGCAGCTTGGGACTAGCGGGGCCAGGGGAGACCCAGTACTTC

J gene: TRBJ2-1
clone size: few
D gene: -
V gene: TRBV5-6
CDR3 protein: CASSPQVTTYNEQFF
CDR3 DNA: TGTGCCAGCAGCCCTCAGGTTACCACCTACAATGAGCAGTTCTTC

J gene: TRBJ2-2
clone size: few
D gene: -
V gene: TRBV10-3
CDR3 protein: CAISPGTRNTGELFF
CDR3 DNA: TGTGCCATCAGCCCGGGAACTCGCAACACCGGGGAGCTGTTTTTT

J gene: TRBJ1-2
clone size: few
D gene: TRBD1
V gene: TRBV7-8
CDR3 protein: CASSGTGTANYGYTF
CDR3 DNA: TGTGCCAGCAGCGGAACTGGGACAGCTAACTATGGCTACACCTTC

J gene: TRBJ2-1
clone size: few
D gene: -
V gene: TRBV7-8
CDR3 protein: CASSSHRDEQFF
CDR3 DNA: TGTGCCAGCAGCTCGCACAGGGATGAGCAGTTCTTC